Presented here are 16 T cell receptor beta chains from one specimen sequenced in a study of T-cell reconstitution after alpha-beta-depleted transplantation in children. Unique molecular identifiers tagged the TCRbeta library. TCRdb independently ran MiXCR on the PCR reads; one entry per CDR3 protein. The sample includes about 980,000 distinct CDR3 sequences, about 26% of them seen just once. The sequences come from PBMCs, mostly from graft donor cells, collected 360 days after TCRalphabeta/CD19-depleted stem cell transplant. These receptors originate from a boy in the first two years of life who had a stem cell transplant for SCID, so the T cells may come from the graft donor.

This clonotype was recorded a few times. The chain is built from TRBV29-1 and TRBJ2-1; TRBD1 aligns across 7 bases. From germline, CDR1 is SQVTM and CDR2 ANQGSEA. The CDR3 covers 12 residues. The junction had 3 bases not matched to a gene; V was cut back by 4 bases and J by 6 bases. CDR3 DNA sequence: TGCAGCGTTGCCGGACAGGTCAATGAGCAGTTCTTC. Its translation: CSVAGQVNEQFF.

This chain links TRBV5-1 with TRBJ1-1; D is uncertain. CDR1 and CDR2 from the germline V gene are SGHRS and YFSETQ. The V end was cut by 5 bases, the J end by 6 bases, with 8 bases between. This CDR3 has 11 residues. CDR3 loop: CASRVGPEAFF. The DNA for the CDR3 is TGCGCCAGCAGAGTCGGACCTGAAGCTTTCTTT. Full variable domain (remainder filled in from reference TRBV5-1 and TRBJ1-1): KAGVTQTPRYLIKTRGQQVTLSCSPISGHRSVSWYQQTPGQGLQFLFEYFSETQRNKGNFPGRFSGRQFSNSRSEMNVSTLELGDSALYLCASRVGPEAFFGQGTRLTVV.

V gene TRBV20-1 combines with J gene TRBJ2-7; 10 nucleotides align to TRBD1. This CDR3 is built from 14 residues. The V gene's germline CDR1 is DFQATT and CDR2 SNEGSKA (reference sequence). Trimming cost V 4 bases and J 3 bases; bases outside gene matches: 6. The CDR3 coding sequence is TGCAGTGCTACAAGGACAGGGGGTCTCTACGAGCAGTACTTC. It translates to CSATRTGGLYEQYF.

The chain couples TRBV5-1 to TRBJ2-1; D ambiguous. Germline loops: CDR1 SGHRS, CDR2 YFSETQ. Trimming took 0 bases from V and 5 from J, leaving 9 bases between them. The CDR3 extends over 14 amino acids. The CDR3 sequence: CASSLGSANNEQFF. DNA for the CDR3: TGCGCCAGCAGCTTGGGGTCAGCGAACAATGAGCAGTTCTTC.

The rearrangement uses TRBV12-3 or TRBV12-4 and TRBJ1-3, with 8 nucleotides matching TRBD1. The CDR3 runs 15 residues. V dropped 6 bases and J dropped 1; count of bases not matched to a gene: 5. The CDR3 DNA sequence: TGTGCCAGCAGCGGACAGGGCCTATCTGGAAACACCATATATTTT. Residues: CASSGQGLSGNTIYF.

This clonotype was seen a handful of times. The genes are TRBV2 and TRBJ2-1; the D gene could be TRBD1 or TRBD2 (5 bases each). V was clipped by 8 bases and J by 12 bases, with 23 bases between them. Germline assignment: CDR1 SNHLY and CDR2 FYNNEI. The CDR3 has 14 residues. CDR3 loop: CASEPGPPNKGQFF. The CDR3, as DNA: TGTGCCAGCGAACCGGGACCGCCGAACAAGGGGCAGTTCTTC.

This clonotype was observed a few times. The V gene is TRBV4-2, the J gene TRBJ2-3; TRBD2 agrees at 8 bases. With 1 base clipped from V and 2 bases from J, the junction kept 11 bases outside the gene matches. Germline lookup yields CDR1 LGHNA and CDR2 YNFKEQ. CDR3 length: 18 residues. CDR3 in amino acids: CASSQVLRGGQPTDTQYF. The CDR3, as DNA: TGTGCCAGCAGCCAAGTCCTTCGCGGGGGGCAGCCCACAGATACGCAGTATTTT.

J is TRBJ2-2 and V is TRBV19; 7 nucleotides line up with TRBD1. The ends lost 7 bases at V and 8 bases at J; junction bases unmatched: 10. This CDR3 region has 14 residues. CDR1 and CDR2 (germline): LNHDA, SQIVND (reference sequence). Written as DNA, the CDR3 is TGTGCCAGTAAGACAGGGTTCACATTAGGGGAGCTGTTTTTT. Encoded protein: CASKTGFTLGELFF.

This clonotype turned up a few times. This sequence joins TRBV4-3 and TRBJ2-3; 11 bases fit TRBD2. Unmatched junction bases numbered 9, after V lost 3 bases and J lost 4 bases. CDR1 LGHNA and CDR2 YSLEER come from the germline V gene. The CDR3 length is 17 residues. CDR3 nucleotides: TGCGCCAGCAGCCAGTTGGCTAGCGGGGGGCCGGCAGATACGCAGTATTTT. It yields the protein CASSQLASGGPADTQYF.

The chain links TRBV27 to TRBJ2-2; 8 nucleotides align to TRBD2. This CDR3 contains 16 residues. The germline gives CDR1 MNHEY, CDR2 SMNVEV (reference sequence). The V and J ends lost 4 bases and 1 base, in that order; junction bases with no gene match: 5. The CDR3 spells CASSSVSGGNTGELFF. The CDR3 DNA sequence: TGTGCCAGCAGTTCCGTAAGCGGGGGGAACACCGGGGAGCTGTTTTTT.

This clonotype was picked up a small number of times. V gene TRBV6-2 or TRBV6-3 combines with J gene TRBJ2-5, with D perhaps TRBD1 (6 bases). Per germline, CDR1 MNHEY and CDR2 SVGEGT. Trimming pared 6 bases from V and 1 base from J, leaving 15 bases between. The CDR3 contains 15 residues. The CDR3, as DNA: TGTGCCAGCAGCCCACAGGGTTCGGGCCAAGAGACCCAGTACTTC. Translation: CASSPQGSGQETQYF.

The rearrangement joins TRBV12-3 or TRBV12-4 to TRBJ2-2, with D unclear. This CDR3 comprises 18 residues. V lost 1 base and J lost 0, with 15 bases in between. CDR3 residues: CASSLGWSGRSNTGELFF. CDR3 nucleotides: TGTGCCAGCAGTTTAGGTTGGAGTGGGCGCTCGAACACCGGGGAGCTGTTTTTT.

This clonotype was seen a handful of times. The chain combines TRBV10-3 with TRBJ2-3, with 7 nucleotides matching TRBD2. Unmatched junction bases numbered 7, after V lost 10 bases and J lost 6 bases. This CDR3 has 12 amino acids. The germline CDR1 and CDR2 sequences are ENHRY and SYGVKD. In nucleotides, the CDR3 is TGTGCCAGCCCTTCGGGGGGTGATACGCAGTATTTT. This sequence encodes CASPSGGDTQYF.

The chain links TRBV2 to TRBJ1-2; weak D call: TRBD1 (6 bases). The length of the CDR3 is 13 residues. The germline gives CDR1 SNHLY, CDR2 FYNNEI. V was cut by 8 bases and J by 4 bases, with 14 bases left in between. CDR3: CASERGDLYGYTF. CDR3 bases: TGTGCCAGCGAGAGGGGGGACCTCTATGGCTACACCTTC.

The CDR3 sequence: CASRVTGGGEKLFF. The CDR3 bases are TGCGCCAGCCGAGTAACAGGGGGCGGTGAAAAACTGTTTTTT. The J gene is TRBJ1-4, the V gene TRBV4-1; TRBD1 aligns across 9 bases. CDR3 length: 14 amino acids. V lost 8 bases to trimming and J lost 7 bases; unmatched junction nucleotides: 8. The germline CDR1 and CDR2 sequences are MGHRA and YSYEKL.

The chain employs TRBV29-1 and TRBJ2-3, with D hard to call. This CDR3 is built from 12 residues. V was cut by 4 bases and J by 4 bases, with 9 bases left in between. The germline gives CDR1 SQVTM, CDR2 ANQGSEA. This CDR3 is CSVVQQADTQYF. In DNA, the CDR3 is TGCAGCGTTGTGCAGCAAGCAGATACGCAGTATTTT.